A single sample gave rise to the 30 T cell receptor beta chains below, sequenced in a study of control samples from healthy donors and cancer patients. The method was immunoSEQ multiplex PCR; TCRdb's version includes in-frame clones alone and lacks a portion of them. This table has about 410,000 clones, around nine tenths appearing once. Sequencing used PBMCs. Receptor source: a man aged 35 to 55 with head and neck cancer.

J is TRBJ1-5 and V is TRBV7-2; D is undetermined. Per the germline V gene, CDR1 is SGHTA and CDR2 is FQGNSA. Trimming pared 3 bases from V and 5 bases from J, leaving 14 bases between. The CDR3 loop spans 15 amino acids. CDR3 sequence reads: CASSFTLAVDQPQHF. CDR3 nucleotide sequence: TGTGCCAGCAGCTTTACCTTGGCAGTAGATCAGCCCCAGCATTTT.

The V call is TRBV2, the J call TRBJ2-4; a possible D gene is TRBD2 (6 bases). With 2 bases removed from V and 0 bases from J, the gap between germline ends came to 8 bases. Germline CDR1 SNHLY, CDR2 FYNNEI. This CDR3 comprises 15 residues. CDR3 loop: CASSETGRAKNIQYF. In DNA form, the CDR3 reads TGTGCCAGCAGTGAAACCGGGAGAGCCAAAAACATTCAGTACTTC.

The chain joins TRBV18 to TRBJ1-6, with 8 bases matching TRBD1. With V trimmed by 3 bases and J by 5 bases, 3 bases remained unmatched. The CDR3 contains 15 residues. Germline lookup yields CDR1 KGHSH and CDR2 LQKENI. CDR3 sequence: CASSPGGQDNSPLHF. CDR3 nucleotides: TGTGCCAGCTCACCGGGGGGACAGGATAATTCACCCCTCCACTTT. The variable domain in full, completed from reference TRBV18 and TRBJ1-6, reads NAGVMQNPRHLVRRRGQEARLRCSPMKGHSHVYWYRQLPEEGLKFMVYLQKENIIDESGMPKERFSAEFPKEGPSILRIQQVVRGDSAAYFCASSPGGQDNSPLHFGNGTRLTVT.

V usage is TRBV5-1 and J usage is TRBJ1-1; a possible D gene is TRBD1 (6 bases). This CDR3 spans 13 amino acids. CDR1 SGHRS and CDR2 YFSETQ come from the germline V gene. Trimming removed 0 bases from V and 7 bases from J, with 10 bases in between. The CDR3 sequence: CASSLGGRSEAFF. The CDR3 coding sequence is TGCGCCAGCAGCTTGGGGGGGCGAAGTGAAGCTTTCTTT. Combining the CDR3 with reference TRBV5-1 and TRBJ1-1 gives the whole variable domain KAGVTQTPRYLIKTRGQQVTLSCSPISGHRSVSWYQQTPGQGLQFLFEYFSETQRNKGNFPGRFSGRQFSNSRSEMNVSTLELGDSALYLCASSLGGRSEAFFGQGTRLTVV.

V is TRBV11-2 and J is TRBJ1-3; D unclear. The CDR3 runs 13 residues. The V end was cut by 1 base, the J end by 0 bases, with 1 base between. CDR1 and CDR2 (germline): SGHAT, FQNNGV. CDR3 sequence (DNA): TGTGCCAGCAGCTTAGCCTCTGGAAACACCATATATTTT. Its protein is CASSLASGNTIYF.

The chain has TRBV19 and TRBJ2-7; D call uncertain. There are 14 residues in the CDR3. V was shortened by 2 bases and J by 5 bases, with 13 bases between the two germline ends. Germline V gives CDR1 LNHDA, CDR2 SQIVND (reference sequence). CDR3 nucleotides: TGTGCCAGTAGTATATCAGAATCCGCTAACGAGCAGTACTTC. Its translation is CASSISESANEQYF.

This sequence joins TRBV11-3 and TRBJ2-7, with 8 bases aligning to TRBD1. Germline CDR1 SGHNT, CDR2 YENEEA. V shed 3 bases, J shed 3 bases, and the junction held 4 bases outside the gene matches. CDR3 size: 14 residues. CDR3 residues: CASSLTGENYEQYF. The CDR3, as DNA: TGTGCCAGCAGCTTGACAGGGGAAAACTACGAGCAGTACTTC. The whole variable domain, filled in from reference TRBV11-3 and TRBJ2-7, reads EAGVVQSPRYKIIEKKQPVAFWCNPISGHNTLYWYLQNLGQGPELLIRYENEEAVDDSQLPKDRFSAERLKGVDSTLKIQPAELGDSAVYLCASSLTGENYEQYFGPGTRLTVT.

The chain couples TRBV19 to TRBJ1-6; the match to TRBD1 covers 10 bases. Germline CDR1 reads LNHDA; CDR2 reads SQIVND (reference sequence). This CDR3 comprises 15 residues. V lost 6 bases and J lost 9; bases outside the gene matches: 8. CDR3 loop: CASRWGQGSGSPLHF. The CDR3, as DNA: TGTGCCAGTAGATGGGGACAGGGGAGCGGTTCACCCCTCCACTTT.

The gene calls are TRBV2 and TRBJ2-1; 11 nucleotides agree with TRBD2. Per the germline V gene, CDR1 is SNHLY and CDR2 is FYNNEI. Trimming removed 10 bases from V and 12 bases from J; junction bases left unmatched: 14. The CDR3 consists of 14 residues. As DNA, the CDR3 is TGTGCCACCGAGTGGGGCCTTAGCGGGGGGGCGCAGTTCTTC. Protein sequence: CATEWGLSGGAQFF.

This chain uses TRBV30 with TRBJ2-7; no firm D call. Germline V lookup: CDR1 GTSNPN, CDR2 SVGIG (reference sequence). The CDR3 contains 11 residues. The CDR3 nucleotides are TGTGCCTGGAGCGAACCAGGCCCGATCAGCGTC. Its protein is CAWSEPGPISV.

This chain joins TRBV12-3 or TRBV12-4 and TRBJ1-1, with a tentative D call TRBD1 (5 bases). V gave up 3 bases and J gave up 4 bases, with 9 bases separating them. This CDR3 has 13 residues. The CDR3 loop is CASSLTAATEAFF. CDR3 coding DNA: TGTGCCAGCAGTTTGACAGCCGCCACTGAAGCTTTCTTT.

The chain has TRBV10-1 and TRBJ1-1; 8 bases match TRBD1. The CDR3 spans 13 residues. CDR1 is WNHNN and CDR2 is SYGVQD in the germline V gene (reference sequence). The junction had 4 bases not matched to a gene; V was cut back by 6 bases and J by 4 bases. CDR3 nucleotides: TGCGCCAGCAGGTCCGGACAGGGCACTGAAGCTTTCTTT. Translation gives CASRSGQGTEAFF.

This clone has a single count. CDR3 loop: CASRARTGTEQETQYF. CDR3 sequence (DNA): TGCGCCAGCAGAGCACGGACGGGGACAGAACAAGAGACCCAGTACTTC. The rearrangement joins TRBV5-1 to TRBJ2-5; 7 positions match TRBD1. Germline assignment: CDR1 SGHRS and CDR2 YFSETQ. The CDR3 extends over 16 amino acids. With 5 bases clipped from V and 2 bases from J, the junction kept 12 bases outside the gene matches.

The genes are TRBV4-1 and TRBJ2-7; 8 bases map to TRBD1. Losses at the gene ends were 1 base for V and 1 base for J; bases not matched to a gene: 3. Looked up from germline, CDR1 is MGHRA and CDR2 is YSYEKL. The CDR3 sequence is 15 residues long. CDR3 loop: CASSQGTGRSYEQYF. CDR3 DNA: TGCGCCAGCAGCCAAGGGACAGGGAGATCCTACGAGCAGTACTTC.

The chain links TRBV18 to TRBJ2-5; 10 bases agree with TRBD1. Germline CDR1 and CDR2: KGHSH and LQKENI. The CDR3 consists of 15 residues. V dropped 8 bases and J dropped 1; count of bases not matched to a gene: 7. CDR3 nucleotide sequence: TGTGCCAGCCAAGGGGACAGGGGCATCCAAGAGACCCAGTACTTC. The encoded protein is CASQGDRGIQETQYF.

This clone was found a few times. The CDR3 coding sequence is TGTGCCAGCTCGACGGAGGCCAACTATGGCTACACCTTC. Protein: CASSTEANYGYTF. The V call is TRBV18, the J call TRBJ1-2; no definite D call. Germline CDR1 and CDR2: KGHSH and LQKENI. The V gene lost 6 bases and the J gene lost 2 bases, with 10 bases spanning the gap. The CDR3 contains 13 residues.

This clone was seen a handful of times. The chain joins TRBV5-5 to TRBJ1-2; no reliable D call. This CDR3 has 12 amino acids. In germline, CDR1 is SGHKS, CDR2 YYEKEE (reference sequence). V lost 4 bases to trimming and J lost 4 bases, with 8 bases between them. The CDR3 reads CASSVDLYGYTF. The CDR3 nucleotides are TGTGCCAGCAGCGTAGACCTCTATGGCTACACCTTC.

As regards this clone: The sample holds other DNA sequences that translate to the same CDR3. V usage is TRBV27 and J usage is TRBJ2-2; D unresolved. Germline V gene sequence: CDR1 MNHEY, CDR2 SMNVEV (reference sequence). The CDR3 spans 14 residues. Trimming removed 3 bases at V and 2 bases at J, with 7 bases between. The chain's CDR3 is CASSLRLNTGELFF. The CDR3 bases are TGTGCCAGCAGTTTGCGACTTAACACCGGGGAGCTGTTTTTT.

The CDR3 loop reads CASSTGQGSEKLFF. The DNA for the CDR3 is TGTGCCAGCAGCACGGGACAGGGAAGTGAAAAACTGTTTTTT. J is TRBJ1-4 and V is TRBV7-2, with 9 bases identical to TRBD1. Trimming cost V 5 bases and J 7 bases; bases outside gene matches: 5. Germline CDR1 SGHTA, CDR2 FQGNSA. The CDR3 extends over 14 amino acids.

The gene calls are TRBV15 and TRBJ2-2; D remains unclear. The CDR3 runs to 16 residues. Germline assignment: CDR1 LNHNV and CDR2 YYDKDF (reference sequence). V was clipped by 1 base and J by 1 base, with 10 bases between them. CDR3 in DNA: TGTGCCACCAGCAGAGTGGCAGGCCAGAACACCGGGGAGCTGTTTTTT. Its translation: CATSRVAGQNTGELFF.

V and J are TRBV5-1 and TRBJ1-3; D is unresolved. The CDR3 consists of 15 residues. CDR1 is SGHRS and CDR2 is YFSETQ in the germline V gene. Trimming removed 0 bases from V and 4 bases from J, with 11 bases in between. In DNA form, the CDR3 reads TGCGCCAGCAGCTTGGCTCTTGTAGACGGAAACACCATATATTTT. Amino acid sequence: CASSLALVDGNTIYF.

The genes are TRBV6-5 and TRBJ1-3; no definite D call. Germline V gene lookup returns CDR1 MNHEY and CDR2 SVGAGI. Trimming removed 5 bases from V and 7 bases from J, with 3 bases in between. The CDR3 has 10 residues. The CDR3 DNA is TGTGCCAGCAGTCTGAACACCATATATTTT. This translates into CASSLNTIYF.

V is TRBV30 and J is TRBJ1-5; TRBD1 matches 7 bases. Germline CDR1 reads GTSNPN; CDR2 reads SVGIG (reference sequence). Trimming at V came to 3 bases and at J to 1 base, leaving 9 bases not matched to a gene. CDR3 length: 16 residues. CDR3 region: CAWRENRGRSNQPQHF. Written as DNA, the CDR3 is TGTGCCTGGAGGGAAAACAGGGGAAGAAGCAATCAGCCCCAGCATTTT. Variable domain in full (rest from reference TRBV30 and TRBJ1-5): SQTIHQWPATLVQPVGSPLSLECTVEGTSNPNLYWYRQAAGRGLQLLFYSVGIGQISSEVPQNLSASRPQDRQFILSSKKLLLSDSGFYLCAWRENRGRSNQPQHFGDGTRLSIL.

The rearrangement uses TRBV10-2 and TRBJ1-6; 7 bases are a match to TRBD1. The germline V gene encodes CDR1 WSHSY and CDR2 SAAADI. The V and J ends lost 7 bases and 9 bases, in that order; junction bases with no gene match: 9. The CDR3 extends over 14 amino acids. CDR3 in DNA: TGCGCCAGCACCTCCGGACAGGTCCTTTCACCCCTCCACTTT. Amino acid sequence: CASTSGQVLSPLHF.

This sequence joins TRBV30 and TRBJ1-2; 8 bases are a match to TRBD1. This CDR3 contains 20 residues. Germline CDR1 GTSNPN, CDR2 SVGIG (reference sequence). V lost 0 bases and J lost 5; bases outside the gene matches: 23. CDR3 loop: CAWSVRQGTASRMLRYGYTF. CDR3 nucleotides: TGTGCCTGGAGTGTAAGACAGGGGACAGCTTCCCGTATGTTGCGGTATGGCTACACCTTC. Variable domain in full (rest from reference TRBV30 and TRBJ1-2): SQTIHQWPATLVQPVGSPLSLECTVEGTSNPNLYWYRQAAGRGLQLLFYSVGIGQISSEVPQNLSASRPQDRQFILSSKKLLLSDSGFYLCAWSVRQGTASRMLRYGYTFGSGTRLTVV.

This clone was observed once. Here the CDR3 DNA reads TGCAGTGCTAGTCCTCCCGGGACAGGGGTCACTGAAGCTTTCTTT. Translated: CSASPPGTGVTEAFF. The chain links TRBV20-1 to TRBJ1-1; 10 bases fit TRBD1. The V and J ends lost 3 bases and 4 bases, in that order; junction bases with no gene match: 8. This CDR3 is 15 amino acids long. CDR1 DFQATT and CDR2 SNEGSKA come from the germline V gene (reference sequence).

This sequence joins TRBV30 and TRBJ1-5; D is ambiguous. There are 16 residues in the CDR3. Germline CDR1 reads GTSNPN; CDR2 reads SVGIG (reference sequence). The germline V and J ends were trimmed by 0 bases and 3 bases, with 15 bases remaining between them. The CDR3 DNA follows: TGTGCCTGGAGTGTAAAGAATGCGGCAGACAATCAGCCCCAGCATTTT. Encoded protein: CAWSVKNAADNQPQHF.

The CDR3 is CSVSTSSGANVLTF. Written as DNA, the CDR3 is TGCAGCGTGAGCACCTCCTCTGGGGCCAACGTCCTGACTTTC. The V gene is TRBV29-1, the J gene TRBJ2-6; no clear D gene. Germline V gene lookup returns CDR1 SQVTM and CDR2 ANQGSEA. The CDR3 is made up of 14 amino acids. The V and J ends lost 6 bases and 0 bases respectively, with 9 bases between them.

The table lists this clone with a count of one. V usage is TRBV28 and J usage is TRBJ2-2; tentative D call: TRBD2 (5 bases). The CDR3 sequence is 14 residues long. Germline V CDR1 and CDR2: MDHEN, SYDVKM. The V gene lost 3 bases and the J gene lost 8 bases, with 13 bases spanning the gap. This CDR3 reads CASSLTGKRGELFF. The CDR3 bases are TGTGCCAGCAGTTTGACCGGGAAGAGAGGGGAGCTGTTTTTT.

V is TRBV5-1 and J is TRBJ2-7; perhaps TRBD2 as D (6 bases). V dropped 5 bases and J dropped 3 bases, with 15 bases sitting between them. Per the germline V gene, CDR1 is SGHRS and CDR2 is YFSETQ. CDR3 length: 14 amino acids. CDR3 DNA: TGCGCCAGCAGGCGGGACCAAGGCGACTACGAGCAGTACTTC. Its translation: CASRRDQGDYEQYF.